The 17 T cell receptor beta chains listed next were all sequenced from one sample in a study of T cell repertoires in cytomegalovirus infection. Their antigens remain unidentified. Using its own MiXCR run on the reads, TCRdb lists one record per CDR3 protein. The repertoire holds around 340,000 distinct CDR3 sequences, 25% to 35% seen once, with roughly 20% in the top ten. Material: cultured PBMCs, obtained from culture after CMV antigen stimulation. The receptors shown here come from a human donor in good health (CMV status not recorded). Some clones in this sample may be carry-over from other donors' samples.

This clonotype occurred a few times. The rearrangement joins TRBV7-9 to TRBJ1-3; D is unclear. Per the germline V gene, CDR1 is SEHNR and CDR2 is FQNEAQ (reference sequence). The CDR3 is 13 amino acids. Trimming left V 6 bases short and J 0 bases short, with 6 bases between. CDR3 nucleotides: TGTGCCAGCAGGCTAGGCTCTGGAAACACCATATATTTT. It is translated as CASRLGSGNTIYF. Drawing the rest from reference TRBV7-9 and TRBJ1-3, the complete variable domain is DTGVSQNPRHKITKRGQNVTFRCDPISEHNRLYWYRQTLGQGPEFLTYFQNEAQLEKSRLLSDRFSAERPKGSFSTLEIQRTEQGDSAMYLCASRLGSGNTIYFGEGSWLTVV.

V is TRBV20-1 and J is TRBJ2-3, with 11 bases aligning to TRBD2. The CDR3 length is 16 residues. The V segment lost 2 bases and the J segment 1 base; nucleotides outside the gene matches: 5. CDR1 is DFQATT, CDR2 SNEGSKA, per germline (reference sequence). The CDR3 here is CSARTSGSFGTDTQYF. For the CDR3, the DNA is TGCAGTGCTAGAACTAGCGGGAGCTTTGGCACAGATACGCAGTATTTT.

This clonotype has just a few counts. V gene TRBV4-1 combines with J gene TRBJ1-1; TRBD1 agrees at 10 bases. After removal of 3 bases from V and 1 base from J, the junction contained 5 bases not matched to a gene. Germline V lookup: CDR1 MGHRA, CDR2 YSYEKL. The CDR3 has 16 residues. CDR3 sequence: CASSHGDRGGNTEAFF. The CDR3 DNA sequence: TGCGCCAGCAGCCACGGGGACAGGGGTGGGAACACTGAAGCTTTCTTT.

The chain couples TRBV20-1 to TRBJ1-3; D gene uncertain. The CDR3 totals 13 residues. Trimming cost V 3 bases and J 0 bases, with 6 bases left between them. From germline, CDR1 is DFQATT and CDR2 SNEGSKA (reference sequence). The chain's CDR3 is CSAREYSGNTIYF. The CDR3 DNA reads TGCAGTGCTAGGGAGTACTCTGGAAACACCATATATTTT.

This chain connects TRBV11-2 to TRBJ2-3; D is unresolved. Germline V CDR1 and CDR2: SGHAT, FQNNGV. The CDR3 spans 14 residues. Trimming pared 0 bases from V and 2 bases from J, leaving 6 bases between. CDR3 residues: CASSLDWNTDTQYF. CDR3 nucleotides: TGTGCCAGCAGCTTAGACTGGAACACAGATACGCAGTATTTT.

This chain joins TRBV10-3 and TRBJ1-5; TRBD1 is a possible D gene (5 bases). The CDR3 length is 15 residues. Looked up from germline, CDR1 is ENHRY and CDR2 is SYGVKD. V shed 6 bases and J shed 0 bases, with 12 bases lying between them. In nucleotides, the CDR3 is TGTGCCATCAGGGACGGGACCGGTAGCAATCAGCCCCAGCATTTT. Residues: CAIRDGTGSNQPQHF.

This clonotype was counted only a few times. The chain employs TRBV15 and TRBJ1-5; TRBD1 is a possible D gene (5 bases). The germline gives CDR1 LNHNV, CDR2 YYDKDF (reference sequence). The length of the CDR3 is 15 residues. Trimming pared 9 bases from V and 0 bases from J, leaving 15 bases between. CDR3 coding DNA: TGTGCCACGACCCAGGGAGGATATAGCAATCAGCCCCAGCATTTT. It codes for CATTQGGYSNQPQHF.

V is TRBV19 and J is TRBJ2-5; perhaps TRBD1 as D (5 bases). V lost 4 bases and J 13 bases, leaving 28 bases between the germline ends. The CDR3 totals 16 residues. CDR1 is LNHDA and CDR2 is SQIVND in the germline V gene (reference sequence). CDR3 in DNA: TGTGCCAGTAGTACACGACAGACTTTCGTTATGGAAGATATGTACTTC. It translates to CASSTRQTFVMEDMYF.

The V call is TRBV5-4, the J call TRBJ2-1, with 13 bases fitting TRBD2. This CDR3 is built from 17 residues. Germline values: CDR1 SGHNT, CDR2 YYREEE (reference sequence). J gave up 5 bases and V 4 bases, and 9 bases lay outside the gene matches. The CDR3 DNA sequence: TGTGCCAGCAGCCCGGGACTAGCGGGGCCCTCTAACAATGAGCAGTTCTTC. Its protein is CASSPGLAGPSNNEQFF.

This clonotype was observed a handful of times. The chain joins TRBV12-3 or TRBV12-4 to TRBJ1-5, with 7 bases aligning to TRBD1. V was pared by 6 bases and J by 5 bases, with 10 bases of the junction left unmatched. The CDR3 length is 15 residues. The CDR3 here is CASSPLSRGDQPQHF. Written as DNA, the CDR3 is TGTGCCAGCAGCCCCCTGAGCAGGGGGGATCAGCCCCAGCATTTT.

This clonotype was recorded many times. The J gene is TRBJ1-5, the V gene TRBV6-2 or TRBV6-3; D might be TRBD1 (5 bases). V lost 6 bases and J 0 bases, leaving 15 bases between the germline ends. This CDR3 comprises 16 residues. The germline CDR1 and CDR2 sequences are MNHEY and SVGEGT. CDR3 nucleotides: TGTGCCAGCAGATCTCGGACAATTGATAGCAATCAGCCCCAGCATTTT. Protein: CASRSRTIDSNQPQHF.

CDR3 coding DNA: TGTGCCAGCAGCGTCACAGGGTCTAGTACTGAAGCTTTCTTT. It yields the protein CASSVTGSSTEAFF. The gene calls are TRBV9 and TRBJ1-1; possibly TRBD1 for D (6 bases). The length of the CDR3 is 14 residues. V shed 2 bases and J shed 5 bases, with 13 bases lying between them. Per germline, CDR1 SGDLS and CDR2 YYNGEE.

V gene TRBV19 combines with J gene TRBJ1-1, with D perhaps TRBD1 (5 bases). With 3 bases removed from V and 5 bases from J, the gap between germline ends came to 13 bases. From germline, CDR1 is LNHDA and CDR2 SQIVND (reference sequence). The CDR3 has 14 residues. The CDR3 nucleotides read TGTGCCAGTAGTATGGGCAGGGAGGGAACTGAAGCTTTCTTT. Its protein product is CASSMGREGTEAFF.

This clonotype occurred a few times. CDR3 sequence: CASSISATGSYEQYF. CDR3 bases: TGTGCCAGTAGTATCTCGGCGACAGGGTCTTACGAGCAGTACTTC. This rearrangement joins TRBV19 to TRBJ2-7; 7 nucleotides agree with TRBD1. Trimming removed 3 bases from V and 4 bases from J; junction bases left unmatched: 9. The CDR3 has 15 amino acids. The germline V gene encodes CDR1 LNHDA and CDR2 SQIVND (reference sequence).

This rearrangement joins TRBV25-1 to TRBJ2-2; D gene unclear. In germline, CDR1 is MGHDK, CDR2 SYGVNS. CDR3 length: 14 amino acids. Trimming stripped 5 bases from V and 3 bases from J, with 10 bases between. The CDR3 DNA is TGTGCCAGCAGTCAAGTAGGGTACACCGGGGAGCTGTTTTTT. Translation: CASSQVGYTGELFF. The full variable domain, in which reference TRBV25-1 and TRBJ2-2 provide the parts outside the CDR3, is EADIYQTPRYLVIGTGKKITLECSQTMGHDKMYWYQQDPGMELHLIHYSYGVNSTEKGDLSSESTVSRIRTEHFPLTLESARPSHTSQYLCASSQVGYTGELFFGEGSRLTVL.

This clonotype was found many times. An end of the junction does not agree with germline; a read error may underlie this. The CDR3 nucleotides are TGTGCTAGCAGCCGGTTGCCAGCGGGAGATATACACAATGAGCAGTTCTTC. It is translated as CASSRLPAGDIHNEQFF. This rearrangement joins TRBV7-7 to TRBJ2-1; 8 bases agree with TRBD2. The CDR3 is 17 amino acids. Germline V gives CDR1 SSHAT, CDR2 FNYEAQ (reference sequence).

This clonotype was picked up a small number of times. The chain combines TRBV29-1 with TRBJ1-1; D ambiguous. V lost 4 bases and J 1 base, leaving 13 bases between the germline ends. CDR3 length equals 14 residues. From germline, CDR1 is SQVTM and CDR2 ANQGSEA. The CDR3, as DNA: TGCAGCGTTGTTTCCCTGGCGGGGAACACTGAAGCTTTCTTT. It yields the protein CSVVSLAGNTEAFF.